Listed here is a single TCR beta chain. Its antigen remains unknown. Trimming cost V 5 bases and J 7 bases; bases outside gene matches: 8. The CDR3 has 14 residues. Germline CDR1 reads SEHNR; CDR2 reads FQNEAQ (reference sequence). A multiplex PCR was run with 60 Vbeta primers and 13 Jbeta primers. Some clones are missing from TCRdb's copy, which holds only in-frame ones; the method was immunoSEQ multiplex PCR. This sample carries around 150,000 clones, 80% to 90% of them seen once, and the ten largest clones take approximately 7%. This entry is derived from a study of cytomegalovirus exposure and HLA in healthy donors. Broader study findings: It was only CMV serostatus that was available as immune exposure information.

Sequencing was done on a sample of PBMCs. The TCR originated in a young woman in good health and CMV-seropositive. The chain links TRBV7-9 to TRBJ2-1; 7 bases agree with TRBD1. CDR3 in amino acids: CASSIDRVRNEQFF. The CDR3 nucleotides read TGTGCCAGCAGCATCGACAGGGTTCGGAATGAGCAGTTCTTC.